This T cell receptor (beta chain) stems from a study of T cell responses to AZD1222 COVID-19 vaccine (dated by TCRdb to 2020 to 2022). About the full investigation: AZD1222 recipients given second doses at about 4 weeks or at about 12 weeks were pooled, since spike-specific TCR depth and breadth were not found to differ between the two schedules. A total of just over 230 trial participants underwent TCR sequencing, of whom 200 to 220 received two doses of AZD1222 and about 25 received two doses of the MenACWY control vaccine. Enrollment into the trials was organized by age into subgroups of 18-55, 56-69 and 70-plus years, and those subgroups contained roughly 150, 30 and 60 TCR-sequenced participants, respectively. General conclusions and limits of the study: Conclusions about previously exposed vaccinees are limited because only six or seven AZD1222 recipients were SARS-CoV-2 seropositive at baseline. A significant rise in spike-specific TCR breadth and depth was observed after two AZD1222 doses relative to day 0 and relative to MenACWY recipients. Nearly half of unique spike-specific TCRs reportedly recognized epitopes outside regions mutated in the B.1.351 and B.1.1.7 variants. The whole spike protein was spanned by vaccine-associated CD4 TCRs, and dominant responses were seen in regions 160-218 and 743-854. Because no day 14 peak-response samples were available, the repertoires could be characterized only after the peak T cell response. Most participants were white British and females outnumbered males, and the authors suggested that clonal diversity may have been underestimated. The 56-69-year group was small, and its depth increase did not reach significance, likely because of low power.

The germline V gene (reference sequence) sets CDR1 to SGHKS and CDR2 to YYEKEE. Its CDR3 holds 17 amino acids, cysteine through phenylalanine. Only the CDR3 DNA stays, 51 bases, in frame from base 1. V lost 0 bases and J lost 4 bases, and the count of bases not matched to a germline gene is 8. In the paper's terms, the time point label means: baseline before first vaccination. The vaccinee samples were drawn from two UK trials, COV001 and COV002, one of which was a single-blind randomized controlled phase 2/3 trial testing AZD1222 (ChAdOx1 nCoV-19) in healthy adults. For TCRbeta chain sequencing, PBMC samples were collected from trial participants at day 0 and at day 28 after the second dose. The CDR3 regions of human TCRbeta chains were analyzed by immunosequencing. Per the source publication's procedure: Repertoire TCRs were checked for matches against a reference library of SARS-CoV-2-specific TCRs that had been generated using the MIRA antigen-specificity platform. Breadth meant the fraction of unique TCRs that were SARS-CoV-2-associated, whereas depth meant the fraction of total T cells that were SARS-CoV-2-associated. Using the MIRA data, every spike-specific TCR was mapped to the spike region that the TCR reacted to and assigned to either a CD4 or a CD8 class. Log10-transformed breadth and depth values were compared by one-way ANOVA with Sidak's multiple comparisons tests. Here the immuneACCESS table is served through TCRdb, limited to in-frame sequences with V and J called. Missing clones are a known gap in these copies; in checked studies unresolved V genes cover under half, and the rest lacks a known reason. Clonal size and the V and J genes are those of that table, whereas D and trimming came from the DNA. For this sample there are 100,000 to 150,000 clones; about 88% appear just once. The ten top clones hold 4% to 5.5% of the sample.

Details on this clone: Its specific antigen is unknown. Base qualities are not provided; no much larger clone lies one nucleotide away.

This sample comprised peripheral blood, obtained on day 0 of AZD1222 vaccination. The source is an adult in good health. The sequence is built from TRBV5-5 and TRBJ2-3; 10 central bases correspond to TRBD2. The encoded CDR3 is CASSLDLAGGVADTQYF. The nucleotide sequence is TGTGCCAGCAGCTTGGATTTAGCGGGGGGTGTGGCAGATACGCAGTATTTT. The full variable domain, with segments outside the CDR3 supplied by the reference TRBV5-5 and TRBJ2-3 proteins, appears as DAGVTQSPTHLIKTRGQQVTLRCSPISGHKSVSWYQQVLGQGPQFIFQYYEKEERGRGNFPDRFSARQFPNYSSELNVNALLLGDSALYLCASSLDLAGGVADTQYFGPGTRLTVL.